Sequencing of this TCR beta chain was carried out in a study of blood T cell repertoires in COVID-19. Turning to the study itself: Material from acute and convalescent COVID-19 was sourced from the United States, Italy and Spain. T cells, B-cell-depleted T cells, or PBMCs supplied cDNA or gDNA.

Methods used by the authors: For nucleated cells, counts were estimated from reference gene primer amplification. Repertoires were generated with immunoSEQ multiplex PCR, while TCRdb's copy carries only in-frame clones and drops some. That table gives V, J and clone size, and the DNA gave D and trimming. Here the sample spans about 35,000 clones, around 82% being singletons. The germline V gene encodes CDR1 MGHRA and CDR2 YSYEKL. V was cut by 2 bases and J by 4 bases, with 12 bases left in between. The CDR3 consists of 15 residues. This rearrangement joins TRBV4-1 to TRBJ1-5, with D maybe TRBD1 (5 bases). Input material: peripheral blood. The sequence was obtained from a man aged 45 to 65 with acute or convalescent COVID-19. In nucleotides, the CDR3 is TGCGCCAGCAGCCAATTGGCCGGGGGAAATCAGCCCCAGCATTTT. Residues: CASSQLAGGNQPQHF.